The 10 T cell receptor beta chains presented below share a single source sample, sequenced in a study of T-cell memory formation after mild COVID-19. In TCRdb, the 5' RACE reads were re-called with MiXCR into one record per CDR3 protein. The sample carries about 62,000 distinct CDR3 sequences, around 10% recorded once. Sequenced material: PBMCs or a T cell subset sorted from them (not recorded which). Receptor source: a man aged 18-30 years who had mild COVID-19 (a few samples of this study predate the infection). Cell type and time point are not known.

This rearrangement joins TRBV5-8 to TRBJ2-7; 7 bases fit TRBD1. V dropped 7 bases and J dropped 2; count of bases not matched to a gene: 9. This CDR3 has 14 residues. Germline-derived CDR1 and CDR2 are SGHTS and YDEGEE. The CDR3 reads CASRLGQVAYEQYF. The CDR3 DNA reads TGTGCCAGCCGCCTAGGACAGGTCGCCTACGAGCAGTACTTC. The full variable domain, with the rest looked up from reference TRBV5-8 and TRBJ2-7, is EAGVTQSPTHLIKTRGQQATLRCSPISGHTSVYWYQQALGLGLQFLLWYDEGEERNRGNFPPRFSGRQFPNYSSELNVNALELEDSALYLCASRLGQVAYEQYFGPGTRLTVT.

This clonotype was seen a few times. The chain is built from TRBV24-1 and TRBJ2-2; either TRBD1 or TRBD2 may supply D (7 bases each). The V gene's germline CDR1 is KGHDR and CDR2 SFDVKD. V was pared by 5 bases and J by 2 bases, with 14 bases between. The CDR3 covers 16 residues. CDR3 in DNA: TGTGCCACCAGTGGAGCGGGACAGCCTAACACCGGGGAGCTGTTTTTT. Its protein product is CATSGAGQPNTGELFF.

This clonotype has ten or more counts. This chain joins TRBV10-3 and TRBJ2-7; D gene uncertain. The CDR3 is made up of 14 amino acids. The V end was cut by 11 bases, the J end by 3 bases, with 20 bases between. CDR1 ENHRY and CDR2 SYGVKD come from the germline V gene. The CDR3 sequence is CAARKNSQDYEQYV. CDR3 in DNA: TGTGCCGCTCGGAAAAACAGCCAAGACTACGAGCAGTACGTC.

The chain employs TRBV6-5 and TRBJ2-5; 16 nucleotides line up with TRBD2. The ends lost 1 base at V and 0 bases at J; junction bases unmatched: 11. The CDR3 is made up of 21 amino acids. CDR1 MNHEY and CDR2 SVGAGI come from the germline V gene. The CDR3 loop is CASSYFTGTSGGGQYQETQYF. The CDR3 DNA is TGTGCCAGCAGTTACTTCACCGGGACTAGCGGGGGGGGCCAGTACCAAGAGACCCAGTACTTC.

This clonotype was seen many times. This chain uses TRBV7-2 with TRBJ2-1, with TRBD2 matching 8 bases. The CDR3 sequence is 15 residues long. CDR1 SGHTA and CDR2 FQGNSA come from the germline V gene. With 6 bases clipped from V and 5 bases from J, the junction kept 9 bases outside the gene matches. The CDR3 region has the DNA TGTGCCAGCAGGTCGTATACTAGCGGCAACAATGAGCAGTTCTTC. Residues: CASRSYTSGNNEQFF.

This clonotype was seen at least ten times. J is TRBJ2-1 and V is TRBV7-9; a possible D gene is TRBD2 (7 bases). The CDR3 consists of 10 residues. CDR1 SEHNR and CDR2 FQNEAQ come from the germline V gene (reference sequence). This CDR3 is CSGGTHEQFF. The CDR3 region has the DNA TGTTCGGGGGGCACCCATGAGCAGTTCTTC.

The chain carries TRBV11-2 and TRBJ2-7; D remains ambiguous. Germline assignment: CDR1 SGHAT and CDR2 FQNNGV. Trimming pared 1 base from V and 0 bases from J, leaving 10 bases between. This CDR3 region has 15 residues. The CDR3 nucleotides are TGTGCCAGCAGCTTAGTACACGAGAGCTCCTACGAGCAGTACTTC. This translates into CASSLVHESSYEQYF. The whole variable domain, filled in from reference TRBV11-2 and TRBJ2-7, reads EAGVAQSPRYKIIEKRQSVAFWCNPISGHATLYWYQQILGQGPKLLIQFQNNGVVDDSQLPKDRFSAERLKGVDSTLKIQPAKLEDSAVYLCASSLVHESSYEQYFGPGTRLTVT.

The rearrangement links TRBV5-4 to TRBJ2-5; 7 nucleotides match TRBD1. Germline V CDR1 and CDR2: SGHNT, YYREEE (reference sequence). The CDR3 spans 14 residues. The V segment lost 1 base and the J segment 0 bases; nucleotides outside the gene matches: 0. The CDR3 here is CASSLTGDQETQYF. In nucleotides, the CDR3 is TGTGCCAGCAGCTTGACAGGGGACCAAGAGACCCAGTACTTC.

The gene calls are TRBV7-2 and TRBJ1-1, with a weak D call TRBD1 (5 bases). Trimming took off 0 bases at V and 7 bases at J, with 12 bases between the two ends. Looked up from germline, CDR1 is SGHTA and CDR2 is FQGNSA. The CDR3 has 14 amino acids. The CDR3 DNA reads TGTGCCAGCAGCTTAGCGTATGATAGGGGTGAAGCTTTCTTT. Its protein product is CASSLAYDRGEAFF.

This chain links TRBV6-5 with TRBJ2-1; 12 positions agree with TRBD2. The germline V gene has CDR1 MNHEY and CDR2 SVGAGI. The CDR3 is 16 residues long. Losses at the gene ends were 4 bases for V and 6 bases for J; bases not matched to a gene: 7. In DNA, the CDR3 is TGTGCCAGCAGTTCGGCTAGCGGGGGGGCTCTCAATGAGCAGTTCTTC. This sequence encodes CASSSASGGALNEQFF.